A single sample is the source of the 9 T cell receptor beta chains below, sequenced in a study of technical replicates of blood from a handful of donors. Profiled with immunoSEQ multiplex PCR; TCRdb holds only in-frame clones, not every one. The repertoire includes 66,000 or so clones, around 89% of them detected once, and 4.5% to 5% sits in the top ten. Sequencing used PBMCs. The receptors were sampled from a human donor in good health. Some clones in this sample may be carry-over from other donors' samples.

The genes are TRBV19 and TRBJ2-1, with 10 nucleotides matching TRBD2. The CDR3 extends over 16 amino acids. Germline values: CDR1 LNHDA, CDR2 SQIVND (reference sequence). J gave up 4 bases and V 4 bases, and 7 bases lay outside the gene matches. Here the CDR3 DNA reads TGTGCCAGTAGTAGTCCCTCTAGCGGGGGTTACAATGAGCAGTTCTTC. As protein: CASSSPSSGGYNEQFF.

The V call is TRBV6-5, the J call TRBJ1-1; D might be TRBD1 (5 bases). The CDR3 contains 15 residues. The V end lost 6 bases, the J end lost 1 base, and 15 bases lay between the germline ends. Germline CDR1 reads MNHEY; CDR2 reads SVGAGI. The CDR3 spells CASRIRGVENTEAFF. The CDR3 DNA sequence: TGTGCCAGCAGGATCCGGGGGGTAGAGAACACTGAAGCTTTCTTT.

The chain uses TRBV11-2 and TRBJ2-1; maybe TRBD2 (6 bases). The CDR3 loop spans 14 amino acids. From germline, CDR1 is SGHAT and CDR2 FQNNGV. Trimming cost V 0 bases and J 10 bases, with 13 bases left between them. Here the CDR3 DNA reads TGTGCCAGCAGCTTAGAGGGGATAAGCGGGGAGCAGTTCTTC. This codes for CASSLEGISGEQFF. Variable domain in full (rest from reference TRBV11-2 and TRBJ2-1): EAGVAQSPRYKIIEKRQSVAFWCNPISGHATLYWYQQILGQGPKLLIQFQNNGVVDDSQLPKDRFSAERLKGVDSTLKIQPAKLEDSAVYLCASSLEGISGEQFFGPGTRLTVL.

The chain has TRBV2 and TRBJ2-5, with 7 nucleotides matching TRBD1. Germline V lookup: CDR1 SNHLY, CDR2 FYNNEI. Trimming removed 8 bases from V and 1 base from J; junction bases left unmatched: 13. The length of the CDR3 is 16 residues. CDR3 bases: TGTGCCAGCGTAGGGACAGTCCTCTTACTCCAAGAGACCCAGTACTTC. It translates to CASVGTVLLLQETQYF.

This clone was counted a single time. V is TRBV10-2 and J is TRBJ2-1; unclear D gene. CDR3 size: 15 residues. The V and J ends lost 2 bases and 4 bases respectively, with 12 bases between them. From germline, CDR1 is WSHSY and CDR2 SAAADI. CDR3 coding DNA: TGCGCCAGCAGTGAGGATTGGGCACGATACAATGAGCAGTTCTTC. This gives the protein CASSEDWARYNEQFF.

CDR3 DNA: TGTGCCAGCAGCCCAGGACTAGCGGGGAGCACAGATACGCAGTATTTT. Protein product: CASSPGLAGSTDTQYF. The chain joins TRBV5-4 to TRBJ2-3; 12 bases line up with TRBD2. V lost 4 bases to trimming and J lost 0 bases; unmatched junction nucleotides: 3. The CDR3 is 16 amino acids. Germline loops: CDR1 SGHNT, CDR2 YYREEE (reference sequence). Supplemented by reference TRBV5-4 and TRBJ2-3, the full variable domain reads ETGVTQSPTHLIKTRGQQVTLRCSSQSGHNTVSWYQQALGQGPQFIFQYYREEENGRGNFPPRFSGLQFPNYSSELNVNALELDDSALYLCASSPGLAGSTDTQYFGPGTRLTVL.

The V call is TRBV6-6, the J call TRBJ1-2; D gene ambiguous. The V and J ends lost 5 bases and 0 bases respectively, with 4 bases between them. This CDR3 spans 12 amino acids. Looked up from germline, CDR1 is MNHNY and CDR2 is SVGAGI (reference sequence). The CDR3 reads CASSPANYGYTF. The CDR3 bases are TGTGCCAGCAGTCCGGCTAACTATGGCTACACCTTC.

The chain is built from TRBV7-3 and TRBJ2-2, with D maybe TRBD1 (5 bases). The ends were cut back, 4 bases at V and 2 bases at J, with 8 bases in the middle. This CDR3 has 14 amino acids. Per the germline V gene, CDR1 is SGHTA and CDR2 is FQGTGA. In DNA, the CDR3 is TGTGCCAGCAGCTCCCAGGGAAACACCGGGGAGCTGTTTTTT. Protein product: CASSSQGNTGELFF.

The chain links TRBV15 to TRBJ2-1; D may be TRBD2 (5 bases). The CDR3 is made up of 16 amino acids. CDR1 and CDR2 from the germline V gene are LNHNV and YYDKDF (reference sequence). Between the trimmed V and J ends, which lost 0 bases and 7 bases, there was a span of 16 bases. CDR3 loop: CATSRDEGTQSNEQFF. DNA of the CDR3: TGTGCCACCAGCAGAGATGAGGGAACGCAATCAAATGAGCAGTTCTTC.